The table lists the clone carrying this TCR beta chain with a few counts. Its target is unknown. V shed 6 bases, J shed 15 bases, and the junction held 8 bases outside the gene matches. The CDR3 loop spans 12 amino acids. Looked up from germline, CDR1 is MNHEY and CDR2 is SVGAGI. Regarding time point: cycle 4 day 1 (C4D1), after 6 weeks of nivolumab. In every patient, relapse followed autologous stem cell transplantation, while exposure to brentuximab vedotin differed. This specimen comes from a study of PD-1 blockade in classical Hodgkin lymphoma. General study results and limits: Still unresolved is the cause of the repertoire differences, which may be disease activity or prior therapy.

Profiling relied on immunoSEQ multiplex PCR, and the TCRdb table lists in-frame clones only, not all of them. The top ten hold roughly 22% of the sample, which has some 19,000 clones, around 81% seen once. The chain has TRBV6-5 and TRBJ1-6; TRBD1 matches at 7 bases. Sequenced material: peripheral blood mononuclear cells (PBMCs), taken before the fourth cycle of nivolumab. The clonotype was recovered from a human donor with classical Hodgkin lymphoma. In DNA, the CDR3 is TGTGCCAGCAGCTCAGGGGGGCTGAACCTCCACTTT. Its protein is CASSSGGLNLHF.